The T cell receptor beta chain described here comes from a study of read filtering for tumor transcriptome and immune sequencing. Study-wide context: Per sample, TCR-region reads ranged about 4.05 to 10.27 million by IR-seq, roughly 80 to 1273 by RNA-seq.

The library was built from 400 to 500 ng RNA with molecular barcoded adaptors for alpha/delta and beta/gamma chains. TCRdb re-called the reads through MiXCR, storing one row per CDR3 protein. The table includes about 45,000 distinct CDR3 sequences, 20% detected once. Trimming pared 5 bases from V and 7 bases from J, leaving 15 bases between. CDR1 SEHNR and CDR2 FQNEAQ come from the germline V gene (reference sequence). The CDR3 is 14 residues long. This clonotype was counted many times. The source of this sequence is a donor at least 40 years old with multiple myeloma. Sequenced: a population of CD138-negative cells sorted from bone marrow. The genes are TRBV7-9 and TRBJ2-1; no reliable D call. CDR3 loop: CASSPLQSSNEQFF. DNA of the CDR3: TGTGCCAGCAGCCCATTACAGAGCAGTAATGAGCAGTTCTTC.